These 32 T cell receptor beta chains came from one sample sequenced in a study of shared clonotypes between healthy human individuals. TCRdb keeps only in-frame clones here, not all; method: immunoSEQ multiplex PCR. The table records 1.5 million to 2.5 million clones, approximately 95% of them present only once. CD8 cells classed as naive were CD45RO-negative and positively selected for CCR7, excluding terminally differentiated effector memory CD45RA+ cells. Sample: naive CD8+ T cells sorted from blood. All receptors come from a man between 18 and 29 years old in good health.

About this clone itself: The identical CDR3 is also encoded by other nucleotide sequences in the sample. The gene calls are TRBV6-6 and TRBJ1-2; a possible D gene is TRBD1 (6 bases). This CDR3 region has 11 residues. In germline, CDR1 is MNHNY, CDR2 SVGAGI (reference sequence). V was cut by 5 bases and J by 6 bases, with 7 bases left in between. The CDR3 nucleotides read TGTGCCAGCAGTACAGGGAATGGCTACACCTTC. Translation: CASSTGNGYTF.

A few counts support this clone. The CDR3 DNA reads as TGTGCCATAGGTGCCCCGGGGACCCAGTACTTC. This codes for CAIGAPGTQYF. The chain employs TRBV27 and TRBJ2-5; D not resolved. The CDR3 has 11 amino acids. In germline, CDR1 is MNHEY, CDR2 SMNVEV (reference sequence). Trimming took 10 bases from V and 7 from J, leaving 13 bases between them.

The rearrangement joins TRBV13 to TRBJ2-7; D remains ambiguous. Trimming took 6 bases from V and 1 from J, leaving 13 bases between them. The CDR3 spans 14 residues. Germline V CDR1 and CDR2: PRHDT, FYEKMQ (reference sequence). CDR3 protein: CASRGRADSYEQYF. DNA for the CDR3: TGTGCCAGCAGGGGTCGGGCGGATTCCTACGAGCAGTACTTC.

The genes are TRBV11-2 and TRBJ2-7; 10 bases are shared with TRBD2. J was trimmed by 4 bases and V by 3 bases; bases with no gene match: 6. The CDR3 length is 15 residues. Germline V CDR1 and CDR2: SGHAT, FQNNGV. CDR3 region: CASSFPGLAEYEQYF. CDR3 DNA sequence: TGTGCCAGCAGCTTCCCCGGACTAGCGGAGTACGAGCAGTACTTC.

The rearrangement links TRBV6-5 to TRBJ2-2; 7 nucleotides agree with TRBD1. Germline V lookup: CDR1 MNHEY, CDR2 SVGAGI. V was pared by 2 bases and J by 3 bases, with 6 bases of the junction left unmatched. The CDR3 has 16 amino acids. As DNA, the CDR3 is TGTGCCAGCAGTTACCAGGGGACAGCCTACACCGGGGAGCTGTTTTTT. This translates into CASSYQGTAYTGELFF.

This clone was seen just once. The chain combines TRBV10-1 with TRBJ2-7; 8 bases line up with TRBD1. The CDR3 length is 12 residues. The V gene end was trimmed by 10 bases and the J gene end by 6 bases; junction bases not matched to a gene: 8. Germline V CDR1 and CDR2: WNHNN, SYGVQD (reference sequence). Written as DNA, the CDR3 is TGCGCCAACCATAGACAGGGGAGCGAGCAGTACTTC. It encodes CANHRQGSEQYF.

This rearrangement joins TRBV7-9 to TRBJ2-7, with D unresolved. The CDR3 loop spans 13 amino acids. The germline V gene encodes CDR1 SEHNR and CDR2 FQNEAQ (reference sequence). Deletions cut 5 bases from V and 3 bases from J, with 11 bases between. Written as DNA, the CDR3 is TGTGCCAGCAGCCCCTGGACGGACTACGAGCAGTACTTC. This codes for CASSPWTDYEQYF.

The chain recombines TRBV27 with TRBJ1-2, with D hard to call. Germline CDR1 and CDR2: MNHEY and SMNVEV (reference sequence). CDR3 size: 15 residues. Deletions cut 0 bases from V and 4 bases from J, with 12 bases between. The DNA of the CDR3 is TGTGCCAGCAGTTTATCCCCCGGGGTGGGCTATGGCTACACCTTC. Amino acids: CASSLSPGVGYGYTF.

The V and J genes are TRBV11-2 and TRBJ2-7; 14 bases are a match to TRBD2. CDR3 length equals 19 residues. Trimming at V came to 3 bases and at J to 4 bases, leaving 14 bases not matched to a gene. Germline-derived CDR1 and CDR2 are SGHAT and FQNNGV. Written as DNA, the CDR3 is TGTGCCAGCAGCTTGCTGGAACAACCGACTAGCGGGAGGGGATACGAGCAGTACTTC. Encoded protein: CASSLLEQPTSGRGYEQYF.

This CDR3 reads CASTQPGISTNEKLFF. Here the CDR3 DNA reads TGTGCCAGCACGCAGCCGGGGATCTCAACTAATGAAAAACTGTTTTTT. This chain uses TRBV2 with TRBJ1-4, with D unclear. CDR3 size: 16 residues. Trimming cost V 7 bases and J 0 bases, with 15 bases left between them. Germline V gene data show CDR1 as SNHLY and CDR2 as FYNNEI.

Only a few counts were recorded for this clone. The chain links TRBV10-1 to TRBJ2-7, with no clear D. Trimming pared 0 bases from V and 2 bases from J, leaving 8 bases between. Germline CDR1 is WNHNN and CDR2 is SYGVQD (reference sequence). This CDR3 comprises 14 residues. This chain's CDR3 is CASSESGRTYEQYF. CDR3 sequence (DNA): TGCGCCAGCAGTGAGTCTGGCCGAACCTACGAGCAGTACTTC.

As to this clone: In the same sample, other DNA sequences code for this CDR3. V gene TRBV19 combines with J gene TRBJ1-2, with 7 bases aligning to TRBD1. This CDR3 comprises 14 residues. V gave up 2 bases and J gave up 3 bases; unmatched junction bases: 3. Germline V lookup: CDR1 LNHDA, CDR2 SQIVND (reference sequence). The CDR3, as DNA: TGTGCCAGTAGTATAACAGGGGAGGACTATGGCTACACCTTC. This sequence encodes CASSITGEDYGYTF.

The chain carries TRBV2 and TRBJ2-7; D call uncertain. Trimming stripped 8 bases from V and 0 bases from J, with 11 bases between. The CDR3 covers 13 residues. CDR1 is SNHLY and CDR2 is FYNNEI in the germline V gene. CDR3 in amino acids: CASSNLGSYEQYF. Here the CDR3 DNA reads TGTGCCAGCTCCAATTTGGGCTCCTACGAGCAGTACTTC. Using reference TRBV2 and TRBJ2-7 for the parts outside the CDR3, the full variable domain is EPEVTQTPSHQVTQMGQEVILRCVPISNHLYFYWYRQILGQKVEFLVSFYNNEISEKSEIFDDQFSVERPDGSNFTLKIRSTKLEDSAMYFCASSNLGSYEQYFGPGTRLTVT.

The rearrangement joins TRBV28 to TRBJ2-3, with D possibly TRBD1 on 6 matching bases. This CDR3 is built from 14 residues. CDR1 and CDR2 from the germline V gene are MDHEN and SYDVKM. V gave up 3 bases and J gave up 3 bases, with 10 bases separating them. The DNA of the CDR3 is TGTGCCAGCAGTTTGTCTGGACAGACAGATACGCAGTATTTT. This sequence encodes CASSLSGQTDTQYF.

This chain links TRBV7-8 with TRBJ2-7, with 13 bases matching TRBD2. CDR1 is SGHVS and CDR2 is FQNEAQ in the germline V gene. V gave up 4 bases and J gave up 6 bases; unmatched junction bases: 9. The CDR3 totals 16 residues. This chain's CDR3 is CASSWGLAGLPSEQYF. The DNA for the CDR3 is TGTGCCAGCAGCTGGGGACTAGCGGGACTCCCCTCCGAGCAGTACTTC.

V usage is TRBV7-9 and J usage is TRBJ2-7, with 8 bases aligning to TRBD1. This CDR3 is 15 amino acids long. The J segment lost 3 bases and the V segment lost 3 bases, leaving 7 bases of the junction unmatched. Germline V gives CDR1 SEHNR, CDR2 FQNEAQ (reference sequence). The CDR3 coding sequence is TGTGCCAGCAGCTTTGGACAGGGACGGCGCTACGAGCAGTACTTC. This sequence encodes CASSFGQGRRYEQYF.

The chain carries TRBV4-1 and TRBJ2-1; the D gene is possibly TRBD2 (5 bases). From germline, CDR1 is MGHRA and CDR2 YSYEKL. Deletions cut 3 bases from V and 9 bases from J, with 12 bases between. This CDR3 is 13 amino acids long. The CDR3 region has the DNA TGCGCCAGCAGCCACCCCGGGAAGCGTGAGCAGTTCTTC. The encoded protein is CASSHPGKREQFF.

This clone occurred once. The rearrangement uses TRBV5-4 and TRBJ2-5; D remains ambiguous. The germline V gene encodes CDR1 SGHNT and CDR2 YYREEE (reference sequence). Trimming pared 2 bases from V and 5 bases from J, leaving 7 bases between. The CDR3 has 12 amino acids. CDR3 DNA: TGTGCCAGCAGCTTCGAATTGGAGACCCAGTACTTC. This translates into CASSFELETQYF.

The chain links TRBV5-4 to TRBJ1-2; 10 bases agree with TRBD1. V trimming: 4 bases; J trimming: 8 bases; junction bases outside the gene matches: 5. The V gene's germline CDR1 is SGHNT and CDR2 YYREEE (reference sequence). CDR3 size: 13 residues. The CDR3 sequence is CASSPGQGNGYTF. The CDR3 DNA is TGTGCCAGCAGCCCGGGACAGGGGAACGGCTACACCTTC. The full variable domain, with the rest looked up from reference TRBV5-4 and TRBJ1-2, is ETGVTQSPTHLIKTRGQQVTLRCSSQSGHNTVSWYQQALGQGPQFIFQYYREEENGRGNFPPRFSGLQFPNYSSELNVNALELDDSALYLCASSPGQGNGYTFGSGTRLTVV.

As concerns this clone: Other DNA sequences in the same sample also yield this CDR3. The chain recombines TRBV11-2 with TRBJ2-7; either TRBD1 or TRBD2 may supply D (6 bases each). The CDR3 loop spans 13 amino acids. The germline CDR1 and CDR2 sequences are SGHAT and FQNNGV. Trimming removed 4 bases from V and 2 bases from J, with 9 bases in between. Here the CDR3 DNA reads TGTGCCAGCAGCTGGGGGGCGGCCTACGAGCAGTACTTC. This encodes CASSWGAAYEQYF.

CDR3 nucleotide sequence: TGCGCCAGCAGCTTCCGGGGACAGCAGCACGAGCAGTACTTC. Amino acid sequence: CASSFRGQQHEQYF. The chain uses TRBV5-1 and TRBJ2-7; 7 nucleotides match TRBD1. The CDR3 is 14 residues long. Germline CDR1 reads SGHRS; CDR2 reads YFSETQ. V gave up 2 bases and J gave up 5 bases; unmatched junction bases: 7.

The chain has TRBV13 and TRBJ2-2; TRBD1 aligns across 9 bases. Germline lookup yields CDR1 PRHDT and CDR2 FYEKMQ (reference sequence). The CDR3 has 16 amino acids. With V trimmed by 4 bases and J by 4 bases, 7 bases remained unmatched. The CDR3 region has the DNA TGTGCCAGCAGCTCGGCAGACAGGGGGGCCACCGGGGAGCTGTTTTTT. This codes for CASSSADRGATGELFF.

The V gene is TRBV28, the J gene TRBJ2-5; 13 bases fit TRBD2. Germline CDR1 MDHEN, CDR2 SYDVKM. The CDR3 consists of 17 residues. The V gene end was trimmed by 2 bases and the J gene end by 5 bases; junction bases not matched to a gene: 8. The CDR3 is CASSLGTSGAYGETQYF. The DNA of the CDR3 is TGTGCCAGCAGTTTAGGGACTAGCGGGGCTTACGGGGAGACCCAGTACTTC. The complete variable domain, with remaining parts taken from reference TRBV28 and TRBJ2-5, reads DVKVTQSSRYLVKRTGEKVFLECVQDMDHENMFWYRQDPGLGLRLIYFSYDVKMKEKGDIPEGYSVSREKKERFSLILESASTNQTSMYLCASSLGTSGAYGETQYFGPGTRLLVL.

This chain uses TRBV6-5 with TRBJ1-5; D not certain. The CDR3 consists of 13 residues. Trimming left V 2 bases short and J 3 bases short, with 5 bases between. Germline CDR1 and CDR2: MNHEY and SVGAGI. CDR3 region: CASSYLVNQPQHF. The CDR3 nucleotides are TGTGCCAGCAGTTACCTGGTCAATCAGCCCCAGCATTTT.

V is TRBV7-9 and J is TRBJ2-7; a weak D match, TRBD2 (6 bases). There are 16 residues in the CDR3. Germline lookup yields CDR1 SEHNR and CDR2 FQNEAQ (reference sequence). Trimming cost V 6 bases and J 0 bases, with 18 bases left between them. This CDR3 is CASSSSSGMSSYEQYF. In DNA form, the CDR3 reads TGTGCCAGCAGTTCCAGTAGCGGAATGAGCTCCTACGAGCAGTACTTC.

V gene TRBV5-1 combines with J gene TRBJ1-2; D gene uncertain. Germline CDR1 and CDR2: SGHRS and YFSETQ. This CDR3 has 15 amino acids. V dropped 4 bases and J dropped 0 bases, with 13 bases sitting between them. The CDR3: CASSPGMDANYGYTF. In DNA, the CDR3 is TGCGCCAGCAGCCCTGGGATGGACGCTAACTATGGCTACACCTTC. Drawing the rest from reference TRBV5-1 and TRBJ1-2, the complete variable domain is KAGVTQTPRYLIKTRGQQVTLSCSPISGHRSVSWYQQTPGQGLQFLFEYFSETQRNKGNFPGRFSGRQFSNSRSEMNVSTLELGDSALYLCASSPGMDANYGYTFGSGTRLTVV.

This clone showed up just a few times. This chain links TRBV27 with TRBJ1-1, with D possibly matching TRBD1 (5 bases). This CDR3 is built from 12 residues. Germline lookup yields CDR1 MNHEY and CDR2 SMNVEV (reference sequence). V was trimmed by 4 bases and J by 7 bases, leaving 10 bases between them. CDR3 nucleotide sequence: TGTGCCAGCAGTTATTCAGGGAATGAAGCTTTCTTT. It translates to CASSYSGNEAFF.

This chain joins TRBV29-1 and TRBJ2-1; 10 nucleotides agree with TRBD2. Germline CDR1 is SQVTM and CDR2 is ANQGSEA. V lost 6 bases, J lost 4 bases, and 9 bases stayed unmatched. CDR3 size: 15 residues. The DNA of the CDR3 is TGCAGCGTCCGGACTAGCGGAAGCATTTACAATGAGCAGTTCTTC. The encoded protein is CSVRTSGSIYNEQFF.

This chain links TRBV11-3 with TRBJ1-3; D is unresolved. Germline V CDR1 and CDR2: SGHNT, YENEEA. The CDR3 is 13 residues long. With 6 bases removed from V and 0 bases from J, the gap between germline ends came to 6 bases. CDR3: CASSAGSGNTIYF. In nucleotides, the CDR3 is TGTGCCAGCAGTGCCGGCTCTGGAAACACCATATATTTT.

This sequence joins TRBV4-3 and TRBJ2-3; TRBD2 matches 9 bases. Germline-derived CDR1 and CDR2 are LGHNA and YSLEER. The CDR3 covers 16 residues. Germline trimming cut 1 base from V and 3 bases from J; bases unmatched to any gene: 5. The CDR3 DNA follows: TGCGCCAGCAGCCAAGGTAGCGGGGGCGGGACAGATACGCAGTATTTT. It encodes CASSQGSGGGTDTQYF.

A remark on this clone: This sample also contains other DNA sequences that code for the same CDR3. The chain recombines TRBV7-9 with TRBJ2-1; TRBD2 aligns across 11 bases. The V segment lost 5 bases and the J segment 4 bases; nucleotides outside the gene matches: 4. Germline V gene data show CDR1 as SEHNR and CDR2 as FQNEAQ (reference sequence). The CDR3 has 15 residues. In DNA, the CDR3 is TGTGCCAGCAGCCCGGGACTAGCGGATTACAATGAGCAGTTCTTC. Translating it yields CASSPGLADYNEQFF.

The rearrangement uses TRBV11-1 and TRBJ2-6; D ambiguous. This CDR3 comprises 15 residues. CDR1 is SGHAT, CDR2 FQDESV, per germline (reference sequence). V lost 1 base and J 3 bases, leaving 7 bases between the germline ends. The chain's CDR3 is CASSLESGGANVLTF. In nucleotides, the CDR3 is TGTGCCAGCAGCTTAGAATCTGGTGGGGCCAACGTCCTGACTTTC.